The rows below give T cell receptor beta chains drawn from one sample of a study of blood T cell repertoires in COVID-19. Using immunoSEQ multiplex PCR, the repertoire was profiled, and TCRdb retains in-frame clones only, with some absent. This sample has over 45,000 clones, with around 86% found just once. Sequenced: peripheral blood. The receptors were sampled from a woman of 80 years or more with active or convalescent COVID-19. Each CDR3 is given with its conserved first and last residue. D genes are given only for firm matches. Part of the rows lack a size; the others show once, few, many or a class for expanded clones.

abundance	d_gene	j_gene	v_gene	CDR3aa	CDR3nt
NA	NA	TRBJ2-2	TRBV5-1	CASSLSGADTGELFF	TGCGCCAGCAGCTTGTCTGGGGCGGACACCGGGGAGCTGTTTTTT
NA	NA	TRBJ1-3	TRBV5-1	CASSSQVNSGNTIYF	TGCGCCAGCAGCTCCCAGGTTAACTCTGGAAACACCATATATTTT
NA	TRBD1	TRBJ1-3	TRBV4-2	CASSRFTGDSGNTIYF	TGTGCCAGCAGTCGTTTTACAGGGGATTCTGGAAACACCATATATTTT
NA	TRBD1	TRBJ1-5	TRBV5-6	CASSSDRGSQPQHF	TGTGCCAGCAGCTCCGACAGGGGAAGCCAGCCCCAGCATTTT
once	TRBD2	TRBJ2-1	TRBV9	CASSVPSGGSSSYNEQFF	TGTGCCAGCAGCGTGCCTAGCGGGGGGTCAAGCTCCTACAATGAGCAGTTCTTC
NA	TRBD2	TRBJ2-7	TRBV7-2	CASSLGFGGGEQYF	TGTGCCAGCAGCTTAGGGTTCGGGGGGGGCGAGCAGTACTTC
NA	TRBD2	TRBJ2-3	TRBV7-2	CASSVGLAGKADTQYF	TGTGCCAGCAGCGTGGGACTAGCGGGGAAGGCAGATACGCAGTATTTT
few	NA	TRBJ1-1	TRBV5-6	CASSLGRREAFF	TGTGCCAGCAGCTTGGGCAGGCGTGAAGCTTTCTTT
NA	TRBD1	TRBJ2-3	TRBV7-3	CASSSTLDRALTDTQYF	TGTGCCAGCAGCTCAACCTTGGACAGGGCACTCACAGATACGCAGTATTTT
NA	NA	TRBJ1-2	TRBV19	CASSFRDLRDGYTF	TGTGCCAGTAGTTTCAGGGACTTACGGGATGGCTACACCTTC
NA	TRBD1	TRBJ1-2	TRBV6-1	CASSEAPGTGGYYGYTF	TGTGCCAGCAGTGAAGCCCCCGGGACAGGGGGCTACTATGGCTACACCTTC
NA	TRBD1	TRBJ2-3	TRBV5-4	CASSSRTGGVAGALDTQYF	TGTGCCAGCAGCTCCCGGACAGGGGGTGTAGCGGGCGCACTGGATACGCAGTATTTT
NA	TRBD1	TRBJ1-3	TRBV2	CASSDRTGQGNTIYF	TGTGCCAGCAGTGACCGGACAGGGCAAGGAAACACCATATATTTT
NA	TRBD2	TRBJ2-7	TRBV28	CASIGLAGGPLREQYF	TGTGCCAGCATTGGACTAGCGGGGGGGCCACTTAGGGAGCAGTACTTC
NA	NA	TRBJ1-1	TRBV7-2	CASSFRQMGNTEAFF	TGTGCCAGCAGCTTTCGACAGATGGGGAACACTGAAGCTTTCTTT
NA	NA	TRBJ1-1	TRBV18	CASSLQGLEAFF	TGTGCCAGCTCACTGCAGGGGTTGGAAGCTTTCTTT
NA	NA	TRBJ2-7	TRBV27	CASSFQGPYEQYF	TGTGCCAGCAGTTTTCAGGGTCCCTACGAGCAGTACTTC
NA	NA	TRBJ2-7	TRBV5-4	CASSWGSSVDRAFEQYF	TGTGCCAGCAGCTGGGGTAGCAGTGTGGACAGAGCCTTCGAGCAGTACTTC
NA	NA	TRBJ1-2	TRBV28	CASSLGGGRGGYTF	TGTGCCAGCAGTTTAGGCGGAGGCCGGGGTGGCTACACCTTC
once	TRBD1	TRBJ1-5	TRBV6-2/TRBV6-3	CASSYPTGGGLRANQPQHF	TGTGCCAGCAGTTACCCCACAGGGGGTGGCCTAAGGGCGAATCAGCCCCAGCATTTT
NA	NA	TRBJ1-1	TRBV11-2	CASSLDPGMNTEAFF	TGTGCCAGCAGCTTAGACCCGGGGATGAACACTGAAGCTTTCTTT
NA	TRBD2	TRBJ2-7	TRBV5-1	CASSPGLAGGTVSYEQYF	TGCGCCAGCAGCCCCGGACTAGCGGGGGGGACGGTCTCCTACGAGCAGTACTTC
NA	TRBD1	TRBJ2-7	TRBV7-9	CASSLARDRWYEQYF	TGTGCCAGCAGCTTAGCCAGGGACAGGTGGTACGAGCAGTACTTC
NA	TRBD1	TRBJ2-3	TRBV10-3	CAIRRGPADTQYF	TGTGCCATCAGGAGGGGGCCGGCAGATACGCAGTATTTT
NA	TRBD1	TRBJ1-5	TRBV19	CASRPDRGGNQPQHF	TGTGCCAGTAGGCCGGACAGGGGGGGCAATCAGCCCCAGCATTTT
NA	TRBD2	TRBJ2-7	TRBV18	CASSPQTSGPYEQYF	TGTGCCAGCTCACCCCAGACTAGCGGCCCCTACGAGCAGTACTTC
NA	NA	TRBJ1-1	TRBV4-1	CASSQDPHGSTEAFF	TGCGCCAGCAGCCAAGATCCTCATGGGAGCACTGAAGCTTTCTTT
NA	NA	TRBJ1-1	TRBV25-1	CASSGLGGNTEAFF	TGTGCCAGCAGTGGATTGGGGGGGAACACTGAAGCTTTCTTT
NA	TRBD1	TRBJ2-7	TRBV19	CASSTTGGIDEQYF	TGTGCCAGTAGTACGACAGGGGGGATCGACGAGCAGTACTTC
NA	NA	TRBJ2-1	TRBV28	CASSEYNEQFF	TGTGCCAGCAGTGAGTACAATGAGCAGTTCTTC
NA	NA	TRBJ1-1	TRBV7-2	CASSLGTKNTEAFF	TGTGCCAGCAGCTTAGGGACAAAGAACACTGAAGCTTTCTTT
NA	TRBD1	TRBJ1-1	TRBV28	CASKNQGGTEAFF	TGTGCCAGCAAGAACCAGGGGGGCACTGAAGCTTTCTTT
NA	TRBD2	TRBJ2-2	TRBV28	CASSFGGVGELFF	TGTGCCAGCAGTTTTGGGGGGGTCGGGGAGCTGTTTTTT
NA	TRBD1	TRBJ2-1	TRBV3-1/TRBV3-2	CASSGTGPNNEQFF	TGTGCCAGCTCAGGGACAGGACCTAACAATGAGCAGTTCTTC
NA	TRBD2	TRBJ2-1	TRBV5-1	CASSLAGGGAVYNEQFF	TGCGCCAGCAGCTTGGCGGGCGGGGGGGCTGTCTACAATGAGCAGTTCTTC
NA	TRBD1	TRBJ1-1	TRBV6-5	CASNRQGGHTEAFF	TGTGCCAGCAATAGACAGGGGGGTCACACTGAAGCTTTCTTT
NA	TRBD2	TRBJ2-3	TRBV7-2	CASTRLAEGDTQYF	TGTGCCAGCACCCGACTAGCGGAGGGAGATACGCAGTATTTT
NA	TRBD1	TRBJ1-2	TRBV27	CASSLSLPGQGMGNYGYTF	TGTGCCAGCAGTTTATCTTTACCGGGACAGGGGATGGGTAACTATGGCTACACCTTC
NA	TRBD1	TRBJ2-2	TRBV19	CASREDRATGELFF	TGTGCCAGTAGAGAGGACAGGGCCACCGGGGAGCTGTTTTTT
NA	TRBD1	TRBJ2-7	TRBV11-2	CASSRQERTGFYF	TGTGCCAGCAGCCGACAGGAAAGGACAGGGTTCTACTTC
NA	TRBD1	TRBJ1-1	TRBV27	CASSQRTGLEAFF	TGTGCCAGCAGCCAAAGGACAGGGTTGGAAGCTTTCTTT
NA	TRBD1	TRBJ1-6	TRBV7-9	CASTRTGDSPLHF	TGTGCCAGCACCAGGACAGGAGATTCACCCCTCCACTTT
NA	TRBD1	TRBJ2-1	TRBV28	CASSLTGAHEQFF	TGTGCCAGCAGTTTAACAGGGGCCCATGAGCAGTTCTTC
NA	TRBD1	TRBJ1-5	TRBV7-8	CASSRHQGALEPQHF	TGTGCCAGCAGCCGACATCAGGGGGCCCTCGAGCCCCAGCATTTT
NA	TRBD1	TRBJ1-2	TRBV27	CASSLSSRQGARNYGYTF	TGTGCCAGCAGTTTATCGAGCAGACAGGGGGCCCGTAACTATGGCTACACCTTC
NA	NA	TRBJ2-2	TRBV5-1	CASSQQTANTGELFF	TGCGCCAGCAGCCAGCAGACAGCGAACACCGGGGAGCTGTTTTTT
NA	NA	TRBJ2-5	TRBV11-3	CASSLTYGGQETQYF	TGTGCCAGCAGCTTAACTTACGGCGGTCAAGAGACCCAGTACTTC
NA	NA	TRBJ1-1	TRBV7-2	CASSLEITEAFF	TGTGCCAGCAGCTTAGAAATAACTGAAGCTTTCTTT
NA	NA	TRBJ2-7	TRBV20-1	CSASGQMTASPQQYF	TGCAGTGCTAGTGGGCAGATGACAGCGAGCCCCCAACAGTACTTC
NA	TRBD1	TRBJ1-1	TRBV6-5	CASSPGQGVTEAFF	TGTGCCAGCAGTCCAGGACAGGGTGTGACTGAAGCTTTCTTT
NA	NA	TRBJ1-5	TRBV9	CASSVDWNQPQHF	TGTGCCAGCAGCGTAGACTGGAATCAGCCCCAGCATTTT
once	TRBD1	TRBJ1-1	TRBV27	CASRGQLNTEAFF	TGTGCCAGCAGGGGACAGTTGAACACTGAAGCTTTCTTT
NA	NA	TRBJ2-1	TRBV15	CATSRDFSGEPYNEQFF	TGTGCCACCAGCAGAGATTTCTCGGGGGAGCCATACAATGAGCAGTTCTTC
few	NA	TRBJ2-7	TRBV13	CASSLAYEQYF	TGTGCCAGCAGCTTAGCGTACGAGCAGTACTTC
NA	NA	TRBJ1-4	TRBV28	CASSFGEGIREKLFF	TGTGCCAGCAGTTTCGGGGAAGGGATACGTGAAAAACTGTTTTTT
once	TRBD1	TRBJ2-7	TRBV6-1	CASSATGTGGLYEQYF	TGTGCCAGCAGTGCTACCGGGACAGGGGGCCTATACGAGCAGTACTTC
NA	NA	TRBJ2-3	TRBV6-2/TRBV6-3	CASSYAGPGTDTQYF	TGTGCCAGCAGTTATGCGGGGCCCGGGACAGATACGCAGTATTTT